Each of the 4 T cell receptor beta chains below was sequenced from the same sample in a study of regulatory T cells in long-lasting Graves disease (dated by TCRdb to the early 2020s). In the paper's terms, the time point label means: newly diagnosed GD, antithyroid drugs for less than 3 months. RNA was extracted from PBMCs in TRIzol for both TCR sequencing and RNA sequencing. Receptors were amplified or captured by multiplex PCR. This sample was sequenced with an Illumina HiSeq 4000. iRepertoire HTBI primers and Arm-PCR amplification of CDR3 regions were used to construct TCR beta libraries. TCRdb took the public reads, trimmed them with fastp at Q25, ran MiXCR for clone calling and kept in-frame beta chains. Rows are combined by CDR3 protein, so each entry shows the most common genes and DNA. This sample gives about 620,000 distinct CDR3 sequences in total; about 16% of them show up just once. The ten top clones hold approximately 18% of the sample.

These data were also filed under a second study, of T cells in Graves' hyperthyroidism and ophthalmopathy.

The specimen comprised peripheral blood mononuclear cells (PBMCs), sampled at new diagnosis, from a patient treated with antithyroid drugs. The receptors originated from a woman in her twenties or thirties with Graves disease. Donor details come from another sample of the same person, matched by shared clones.

This clonotype was detected many times. The V call is TRBV7-8, the J call TRBJ1-1; D gene uncertain. V dropped 1 base and J dropped 6 bases, with 9 bases sitting between them. Germline V gene sequence: CDR1 SGHVS, CDR2 FQNEAQ. The CDR3 is 13 amino acids. This CDR3 reads CASSLGRLPEAFF. The CDR3 DNA reads as TGTGCCAGCAGCTTAGGACGTCTTCCTGAAGCTTTCTTT. The full variable domain, rest sourced from reference TRBV7-8 and TRBJ1-1, is GAGVSQSPRYKVAKRGQDVALRCDPISGHVSLFWYQQALGQGPEFLTYFQNEAQLDKSGLPSDRFFAERPEGSVSTLKIQRTQQEDSAVYLCASSLGRLPEAFFGQGTRLTVV.

The CDR3 protein is CASSSTGGGREFLSGNTIYF. CDR3 DNA: TGTGCCAGCAGCTCTACAGGGGGCGGACGGGAGTTCCTCTCTGGAAACACCATATATTTT. The chain is built from TRBV11-2 and TRBJ1-3; TRBD1 matches 9 bases. This CDR3 is built from 20 residues. The trim removed 4 bases at V and 0 bases at J, leaving 16 bases unmatched. Germline lookup yields CDR1 SGHAT and CDR2 FQNNGV. Full variable domain (remainder filled in from reference TRBV11-2 and TRBJ1-3): EAGVAQSPRYKIIEKRQSVAFWCNPISGHATLYWYQQILGQGPKLLIQFQNNGVVDDSQLPKDRFSAERLKGVDSTLKIQPAKLEDSAVYLCASSSTGGGREFLSGNTIYFGEGSWLTVV.

Ten or more counts support this clonotype. This chain connects TRBV7-9 to TRBJ2-5; 8 nucleotides align to TRBD1. The CDR3 spans 13 residues. The junction had 5 bases not matched to a gene; V was cut back by 6 bases and J by 5 bases. CDR1 and CDR2 from the germline V gene are SEHNR and FQNEAQ (reference sequence). CDR3 amino acids: CASSISGGETQYF. The CDR3 DNA reads TGTGCCAGCAGTATCTCAGGGGGCGAGACCCAGTACTTC.

The rearrangement joins TRBV29-1 to TRBJ1-1; D not certain. The CDR3 loop spans 12 amino acids. The germline gives CDR1 SQVTM, CDR2 ANQGSEA. Trimming left V 6 bases short and J 0 bases short, with 8 bases between. The CDR3 region has the DNA TGCAGCGTGTCAAAGATGAACACTGAAGCTTTCTTT. Its protein is CSVSKMNTEAFF.